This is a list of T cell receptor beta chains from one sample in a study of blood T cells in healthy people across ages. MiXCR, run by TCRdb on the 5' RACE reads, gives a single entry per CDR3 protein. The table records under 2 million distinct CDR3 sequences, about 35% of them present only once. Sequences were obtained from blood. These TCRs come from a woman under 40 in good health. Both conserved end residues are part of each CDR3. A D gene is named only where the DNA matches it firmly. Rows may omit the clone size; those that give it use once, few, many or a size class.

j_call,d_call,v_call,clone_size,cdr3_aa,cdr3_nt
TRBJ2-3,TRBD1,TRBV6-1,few,CASSVQGAQTDTQYF,TGTGCCAGCAGTGTACAGGGGGCGCAGACAGATACGCAGTATTTT
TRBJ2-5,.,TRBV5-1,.,CASSLAPTGDEQYF,TGCGCCAGCAGCTTGGCGCCGACGGGCGATGAGCAGTACTTC
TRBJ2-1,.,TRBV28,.,CASMKNFYNEQFF,TGTGCCAGCATGAAAAACTTCTACAATGAGCAGTTCTTC
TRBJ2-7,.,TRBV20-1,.,CSATPRTYEQYF,TGCAGTGCAACCCCCAGAACCTACGAGCAGTACTTC
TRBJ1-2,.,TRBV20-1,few,CSALAYGYTF,TGCAGTGCGCTTGCGTATGGCTACACCTTC
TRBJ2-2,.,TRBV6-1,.,CASIQRGAGELFF,TGTGCCAGTATTCAAAGGGGAGCCGGGGAGCTGTTTTTT
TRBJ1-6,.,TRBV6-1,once,CASSLRVSLNSPLHF,TGTGCCAGCAGTTTGAGGGTGTCCCTTAATTCACCCCTCCACTTT
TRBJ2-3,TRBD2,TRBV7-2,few,CTSSSSGGGTDTQYF,TGTACCAGCAGCTCCAGCGGGGGTGGCACAGATACGCAGTATTTT
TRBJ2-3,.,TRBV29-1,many,CSVEKGSPPDTQYF,TGCAGCGTTGAAAAGGGGTCCCCCCCAGATACGCAGTATTTT
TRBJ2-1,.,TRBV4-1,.,CASSHQSSLPDETYNEQFF,TGCGCCAGCAGCCATCAATCCAGCCTACCAGACGAGACCTACAATGAGCAGTTCTTC
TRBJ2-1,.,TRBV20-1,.,CSAARDNYNEQFF,TGCAGTGCTGCCCGGGACAACTACAATGAGCAGTTCTTC
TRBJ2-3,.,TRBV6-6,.,CASSYVSTDTQYF,TGTGCCAGCAGTTACGTTAGTACAGATACGCAGTATTTT
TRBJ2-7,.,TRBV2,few,CASMDPPYEQYF,TGTGCCAGCATGGACCCCCCCTACGAGCAGTACTTC
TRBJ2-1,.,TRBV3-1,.,CASSKRVSNEQFF,TGTGCCAGCAGCAAGCGAGTTAGCAATGAGCAGTTCTTC
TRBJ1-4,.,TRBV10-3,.,CAIRRGGAGEELFF,TGTGCCATCAGAAGAGGGGGGGCAGGCGAAGAACTGTTTTTT
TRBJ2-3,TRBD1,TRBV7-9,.,CSSSFSPGQTTDTQYF,TGTTCCAGCAGCTTTTCCCCGGGACAGACCACAGATACGCAGTATTTT
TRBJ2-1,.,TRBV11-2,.,CACSLEYSTSYNEQFF,TGTGCCTGCAGCTTAGAGTACTCTACATCCTACAATGAGCAGTTCTTC
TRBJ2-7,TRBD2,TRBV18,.,CASSRGTSKSFYEQYF,TGTGCCAGCTCACGCGGGACTAGTAAAAGTTTCTACGAGCAGTACTTC
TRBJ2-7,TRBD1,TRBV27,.,CASSKGTGSYEQYF,TGTGCCAGCAGTAAAGGGACAGGATCCTACGAGCAGTACTTC
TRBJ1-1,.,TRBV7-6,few,CASSFYLRGPTLNTEAFF,TGTGCCAGCAGCTTTTATTTACGGGGGCCCACTTTGAACACTGAAGCTTTCTTT
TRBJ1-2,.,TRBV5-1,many,CASSLSDVNYGYTF,TGCGCCAGCAGCTTGTCTGACGTTAACTATGGCTACACCTTC
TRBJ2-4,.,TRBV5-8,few,CASSLGGVRPLAKNIQYF,TGTGCCAGCAGCTTGGGGGGGGTGCGTCCGCTAGCCAAAAACATTCAGTACTTC
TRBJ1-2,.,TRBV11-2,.,CASSPWQGRGYTF,TGTGCCAGCAGCCCCTGGCAGGGACGTGGCTACACCTTC
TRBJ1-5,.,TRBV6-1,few,CASSENTFNSNQPQHF,TGTGCCAGCAGTGAGAATACGTTCAATAGCAATCAGCCCCAGCATTTT
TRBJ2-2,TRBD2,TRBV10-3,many,CASAGGIAGELFF,TGTGCCAGCGCCGGGGGGATCGCCGGGGAGCTGTTTTTT
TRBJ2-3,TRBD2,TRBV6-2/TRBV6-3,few,CASSQGLAGLADTQYF,TGTGCCAGCAGTCAGGGACTAGCGGGCCTCGCAGATACGCAGTATTTT
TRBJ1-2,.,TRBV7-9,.,CASSSPLRDGYTF,TGTGCCAGCAGCTCGCCCCTCAGGGATGGCTACACCTTC
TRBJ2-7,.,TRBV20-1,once,CSAKTAGYEQYF,TGCAGTGCTAAGACAGCAGGCTACGAGCAGTACTTC
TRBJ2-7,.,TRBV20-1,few,CSAIGAVAYEQYF,TGCAGTGCTATTGGCGCGGTCGCCTACGAGCAGTACTTC
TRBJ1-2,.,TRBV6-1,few,CASSEWAGDYGYTF,TGTGCCAGCAGTGAGTGGGCTGGGGACTATGGCTACACCTTC
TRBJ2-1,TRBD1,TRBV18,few,CASSPPTGSLKGNEQFF,TGTGCCAGCTCACCCCCGACAGGGTCTCTAAAAGGCAATGAGCAGTTCTTC
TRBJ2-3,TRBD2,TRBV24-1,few,CATSDSTSGRTFAQYF,TGTGCCACCAGTGACTCGACTAGCGGGAGGACGTTTGCGCAGTATTTT
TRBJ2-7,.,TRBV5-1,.,CASSFSGLSYNEQYF,TGCGCCAGCAGCTTTAGCGGACTCTCCTACAATGAGCAGTACTTC
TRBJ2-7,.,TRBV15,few,CATSREPTRGPYEQYF,TGTGCCACCAGCAGAGAACCCACCAGGGGACCCTACGAGCAGTACTTC
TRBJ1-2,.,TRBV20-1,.,CSARDLRQYGYTF,TGCAGTGCTAGAGACCTCCGACAGTATGGCTACACCTTC
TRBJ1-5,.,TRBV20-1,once,CSADSRGDSNQPQHF,TGCAGTGCCGACAGCCGCGGCGATAGCAATCAGCCCCAGCATTTT
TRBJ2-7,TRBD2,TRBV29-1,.,CSVMGTSIGNEQYF,TGCAGCGTGATGGGGACTAGCATTGGCAATGAGCAGTACTTC
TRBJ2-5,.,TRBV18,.,CASSPVGERKETQYF,TGTGCCAGCTCACCAGTTGGGGAACGGAAAGAGACCCAGTACTTC
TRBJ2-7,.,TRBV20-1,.,CSASLGPPLGAEQYF,TGCAGTGCTAGCTTGGGTCCCCCGCTGGGAGCCGAGCAGTACTTC
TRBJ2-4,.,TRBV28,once,CASSQVLAGSEGIQYF,TGTGCCAGCAGCCAAGTATTGGCAGGGAGTGAGGGCATTCAGTACTTC
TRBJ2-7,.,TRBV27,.,CASSSLSGEPPYEQYF,TGTGCCAGCAGCTCCCTAAGCGGAGAACCCCCCTACGAGCAGTACTTC
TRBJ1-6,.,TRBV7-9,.,CASSLAGRDNSPLHF,TGTGCCAGCAGCTTAGCCGGCAGGGATAATTCACCCCTCCACTTT
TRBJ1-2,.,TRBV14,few,CASSQAPANYGYTF,TGTGCCAGCAGCCAAGCTCCAGCTAACTATGGCTACACCTTC
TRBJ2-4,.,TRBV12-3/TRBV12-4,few,CASSVTGDIQYF,TGTGCCAGCAGTGTGACTGGGGACATTCAGTACTTC
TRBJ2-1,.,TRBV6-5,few,CASSSSNGVFF,TGTGCCAGCAGTTCCTCGAACGGTGTGTTCTTC
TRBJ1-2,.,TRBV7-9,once,CAMGASSTGGYTF,TGTGCCATGGGGGCATCTTCTACGGGTGGCTACACCTTC
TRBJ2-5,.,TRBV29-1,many,CSVGRSWGETQYF,TGCAGCGTTGGGAGGAGTTGGGGGGAGACCCAGTACTTC
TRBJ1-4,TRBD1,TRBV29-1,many,CSAEDRFNEKLFF,TGCAGCGCCGAGGACAGGTTTAATGAAAAACTGTTTTTT
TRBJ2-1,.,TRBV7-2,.,CASSLVIGNEQFF,TGTGCCAGCAGCTTAGTAATAGGCAATGAGCAGTTCTTC
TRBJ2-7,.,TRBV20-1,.,CSVPSRSSYEQYF,TGCAGTGTCCCTAGCCGATCCTCCTACGAGCAGTACTTC